The source of this T cell receptor beta chain is a study of cytomegalovirus exposure and HLA in healthy donors. There are 14 residues in the CDR3. V dropped 4 bases and J dropped 4; count of bases not matched to a gene: 5. The V gene's germline CDR1 is SGHRS and CDR2 YFSETQ. For this clone: No antigen is known for it.

PCR primers comprised 60 Vbeta and 13 Jbeta primers. Only in-frame clones appear in the TCRdb table, and some are missing; sequencing was by immunoSEQ multiplex PCR. Of 150,000 to 200,000 clones in the sample, more than 60% were seen once. Findings and limits, study-wide: With later analysis, a missense DCLRE1C variant became linked to TCR beta V- and J-gene trimming. Fewer N-insertions than the approximately 700-donor mean were reportedly shown by an Asian-associated ancestry cluster in a later analysis.

The chain links TRBV5-1 to TRBJ1-1, with TRBD1 matching over 9 bases. This sequence was found in a woman between 45 and 65 years old in good health and CMV-seropositive. The specimen was PBMCs. The CDR3 here is CASSTGTGTTEAFF. In DNA form, the CDR3 reads TGCGCCAGCAGCACCGGGACAGGGACCACTGAAGCTTTCTTT.